The 8 T cell receptor beta chains given below trace back to one sample, sequenced in a study of breast tumors, draining lymph nodes, adjacent tissues. Axillary draining lymph nodes of breast cancer patients supplied the node samples. TCRdb recomputed calls from the multiplex PCR reads with MiXCR, one row per CDR3 protein. The data contain about 170,000 distinct CDR3 sequences, 30% to 35% of them singletons. Sequenced: axillary lymph node tissue. Every receptor here comes from a female donor with breast cancer. Some clones in this sample may be carry-over from other donors' samples.

This clonotype occurred many times. The rearrangement joins TRBV6-5 to TRBJ1-2; 7 bases fit TRBD1. This CDR3 comprises 13 residues. Germline CDR1 is MNHEY and CDR2 is SVGAGI. V trimming: 2 bases; J trimming: 7 bases; junction bases outside the gene matches: 4. The CDR3 sequence: CASSYRSGGGYTF. CDR3 bases: TGTGCCAGCAGTTACCGCTCAGGGGGTGGCTACACCTTC.

This clonotype has ten or more counts. This rearrangement joins TRBV15 to TRBJ2-7, with unresolved D. CDR3 size: 12 residues. Germline V CDR1 and CDR2: LNHNV, YYDKDF (reference sequence). Trimming stripped 5 bases from V and 0 bases from J, with 5 bases between. Written as DNA, the CDR3 is TGTGCCACCAGCCGGAGCTCCTACGAGCAGTACTTC. It translates to CATSRSSYEQYF. The full variable domain, with the rest looked up from reference TRBV15 and TRBJ2-7, is DAMVIQNPRYQVTQFGKPVTLSCSQTLNHNVMYWYQQKSSQAPKLLFHYYDKDFNNEADTPDNFQSRRPNTSFCFLDIRSPGLGDTAMYLCATSRSSYEQYFGPGTRLTVT.

This clonotype has a count of ten or more. J is TRBJ1-5 and V is TRBV6-6; D remains unclear. The length of the CDR3 is 13 residues. The germline V gene encodes CDR1 MNHNY and CDR2 SVGAGI (reference sequence). The V end lost 4 bases, the J end lost 4 bases, and 8 bases lay between the germline ends. The CDR3 DNA is TGTGCCAGCAGTTGGGAGACGAATCAGCCCCAGCATTTT. Protein sequence: CASSWETNQPQHF.

At least ten counts were recorded for this clonotype. V is TRBV2 and J is TRBJ2-1, with D perhaps matching TRBD1 or TRBD2 (5 bases each). The germline gives CDR1 SNHLY, CDR2 FYNNEI. This CDR3 contains 14 residues. Trimming shortened V by 3 bases and J by 6 bases, and 12 bases separated the two germline ends. CDR3 nucleotides: TGTGCCAGCAGTGAGGGACCGCCGTCCAATGAGCAGTTCTTC. As protein: CASSEGPPSNEQFF.

In the case of this clonotype: This may be a read error: a much more frequent sequence differs by one nucleotide. The gene calls are TRBV6-1 and TRBJ2-7; 11 positions agree with TRBD1. This CDR3 region has 15 residues. Germline-derived CDR1 and CDR2 are MNHNS and SASEGT. The V and J ends lost 6 bases and 1 base, in that order; junction bases with no gene match: 5. CDR3 region: CASRTGTGGSYEQYF. In DNA, the CDR3 is TGTGCCAGCAGAACTGGGACAGGGGGATCCTACGAGCAGTACTTC.

V is TRBV5-1 and J is TRBJ2-3; tentative D call: TRBD2 (5 bases). Germline CDR1 and CDR2: SGHRS and YFSETQ. Trimming left V 4 bases short and J 0 bases short, with 15 bases between. The CDR3 contains 16 residues. The CDR3 region has the DNA TGCGCCAGCAGCAAGGACGGAGGTGCGAGCACAGATACGCAGTATTTT. It encodes CASSKDGGASTDTQYF.

This chain links TRBV28 with TRBJ2-1; 7 bases are a match to TRBD2. CDR3 length equals 13 residues. V shed 8 bases, J shed 5 bases, and the junction held 6 bases outside the gene matches. The germline V gene has CDR1 MDHEN and CDR2 SYDVKM. The CDR3 DNA follows: TGTGCCAGCTGGGGACTAATAAACAATGAGCAGTTCTTC. The encoded protein is CASWGLINNEQFF.

Of note for this clonotype: The germline gene is not matched at one end of the junction; a read error may be the cause. The CDR3 bases are TGTGCCAGCAGTCACTCGGACAGGAATGGAAAACTGTTTTTT. Protein product: CASSHSDRNGKLFF. The rearrangement uses TRBV6-4 and TRBJ1-4, with TRBD1 identical over 7 bases. The germline gives CDR1 MRHNA, CDR2 SNTAGT. The CDR3 runs 14 residues.